The rows below give T cell receptor beta chains drawn from one sample of a study of cytomegalovirus exposure and HLA in healthy donors. Profiled with immunoSEQ multiplex PCR; TCRdb holds only in-frame clones, not every one. Of around 200,000 clones listed, around 80% are singletons. The source material was PBMCs. Receptors were obtained from a woman aged 25 to 39 in good health and CMV-seropositive. CDR3s include the opening cysteine and the closing phenylalanine or tryptophan. A D gene is named only where the DNA matches it firmly. Clone size, where shown, is once, few, many, or a class for clones that have expanded.

j_gene	d_gene	v_gene	abundance	CDR3aa	CDR3nt
TRBJ2-7	TRBD2	TRBV10-1	-	CASSPGGAYEQYF	TGCGCCAGCAGCCCGGGGGGGGCCTACGAGCAGTACTTC
TRBJ2-7	TRBD1	TRBV7-8	-	CASSLQQGGYEQYF	TGTGCCAGCAGCCTACAACAGGGGGGCTACGAGCAGTACTTC
TRBJ2-1	-	TRBV5-6	-	CASSSDSYNEQFF	TGTGCCAGCAGTTCAGACAGCTACAATGAGCAGTTCTTC
TRBJ2-7	TRBD2	TRBV20-1	once	CSAVLANEQYF	TGCAGTGCTGTACTAGCGAACGAGCAGTACTTC
TRBJ2-1	TRBD2	TRBV6-5	-	CASSQLAGEYNEQFF	TGTGCCAGCAGTCAACTAGCGGGGGAATACAATGAGCAGTTCTTC
TRBJ2-1	TRBD2	TRBV7-2	-	CASSRGLAGGEQFF	TGTGCCAGCAGCCGCGGACTAGCGGGGGGAGAGCAGTTCTTC
TRBJ1-2	TRBD1	TRBV5-6	-	CASSLDRGFDYGYTF	TGTGCCAGCAGCTTAGACAGGGGATTTGACTATGGCTACACCTTC
TRBJ2-1	-	TRBV5-1	-	CASSLYGGRGWNEQFF	TGCGCCAGCAGCTTGTATGGAGGCCGGGGGTGGAATGAGCAGTTCTTC
TRBJ2-7	-	TRBV6-6	-	CASTRSGFYEQYF	TGTGCCAGCACCCGCTCGGGATTCTACGAGCAGTACTTC
TRBJ2-2	TRBD2	TRBV11-3	-	CASSSWREYTGELFF	TGTGCCAGCTCGAGTTGGCGGGAGTACACCGGGGAGCTGTTTTTT
TRBJ1-2	-	TRBV4-3	-	CASSQDSGAYGYTF	TGCGCCAGCAGCCAAGATTCGGGAGCCTATGGCTACACCTTC
TRBJ2-2	TRBD1	TRBV11-2	-	CASKDSHRDRDSTGELFF	TGTGCCAGCAAAGATTCACACCGGGACAGGGATTCAACCGGGGAGCTGTTTTTT
TRBJ1-2	-	TRBV10-2	-	CASSELADSYGYTF	TGCGCCAGCAGTGAGCTTGCGGACAGCTATGGCTACACCTTC
TRBJ1-5	-	TRBV19	-	CASGQWWPQHF	TGTGCCAGTGGGCAATGGTGGCCCCAGCATTTT
TRBJ2-3	TRBD1	TRBV5-1	-	CASSSGTGAPTQYF	TGCGCCAGCAGCTCCGGGACAGGGGCCCCTACGCAGTATTTT
TRBJ1-5	TRBD1	TRBV27	once	CASSLWGTGQGIQPQHF	TGTGCCAGCAGTTTATGGGGGACAGGACAGGGGATACAGCCCCAGCATTTT
TRBJ2-7	TRBD1	TRBV7-6	once	CASSEETGTYEQYF	TGTGCCAGCAGCGAGGAGACAGGGACCTACGAGCAGTACTTC
TRBJ2-7	TRBD2	TRBV7-2	-	CASSLAGGRGIYEQYF	TGTGCCAGCAGCTTAGCGGGAGGGCGGGGAATCTACGAGCAGTACTTC
TRBJ1-4	-	TRBV2	-	CASSVLGGEKLFF	TGTGCCAGCAGTGTTTTGGGGGGTGAAAAACTGTTTTTT
TRBJ2-1	TRBD2	TRBV9	-	CASSVLSGSVNEQFF	TGTGCCAGCAGCGTCCTGAGCGGGAGTGTCAATGAGCAGTTCTTC
TRBJ1-1	-	TRBV27	-	CASSESGTPFEETEAFF	TGTGCCAGCAGTGAATCCGGGACTCCCTTCGAGGAGACTGAAGCTTTCTTT
TRBJ2-7	TRBD2	TRBV6-1	-	CASTGLAGTYEQYF	TGTGCCAGCACCGGCCTAGCGGGGACCTACGAGCAGTACTTC
TRBJ1-5	-	TRBV4-3	-	CASSQGRREAQHF	TGCGCCAGCAGCCAAGGTCGCAGGGAAGCCCAGCATTTT
TRBJ2-5	TRBD1	TRBV29-1	once	CSVEDLQGQTPQETQYF	TGCAGCGTTGAAGATCTCCAGGGACAGACACCTCAAGAGACCCAGTACTTC